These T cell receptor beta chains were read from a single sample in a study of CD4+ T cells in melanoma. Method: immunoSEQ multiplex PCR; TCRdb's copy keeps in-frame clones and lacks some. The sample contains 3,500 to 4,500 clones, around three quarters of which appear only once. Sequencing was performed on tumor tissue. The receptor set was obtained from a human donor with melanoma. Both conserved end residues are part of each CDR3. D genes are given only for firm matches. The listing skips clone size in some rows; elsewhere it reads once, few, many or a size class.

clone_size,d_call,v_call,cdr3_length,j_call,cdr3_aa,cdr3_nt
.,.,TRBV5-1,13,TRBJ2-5,CASSWISQETQYF,TGCGCCAGCAGCTGGATTAGCCAAGAGACCCAGTACTTC
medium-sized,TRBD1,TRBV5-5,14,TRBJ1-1,CASSSWTGTTEAFF,TGTGCCAGCAGCTCGTGGACAGGAACAACTGAAGCTTTCTTT
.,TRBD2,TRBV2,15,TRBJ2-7,CASSLEVAGSYEQYF,TGTGCCAGCAGCCTCGAGGTAGCGGGGTCCTACGAGCAGTACTTC
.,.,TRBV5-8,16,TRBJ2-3,CASRSPAPGRTDTQYF,TGTGCCAGCAGATCCCCCGCGCCAGGACGCACAGATACGCAGTATTTT
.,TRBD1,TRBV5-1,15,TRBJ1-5,CASSSGTGTNQPQHF,TGCGCCAGCAGTTCCGGGACAGGGACTAATCAGCCCCAGCATTTT
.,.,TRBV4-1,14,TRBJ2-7,CASSQDRSDYEQYF,TGCGCCAGCAGCCAAGATCGTTCCGATTACGAGCAGTACTTC
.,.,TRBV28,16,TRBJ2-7,CASNPLVRTSSYEQYF,TGTGCCAGCAACCCCCTGGTTAGGACATCATCCTACGAGCAGTACTTC
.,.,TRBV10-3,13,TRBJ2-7,CAISGVQGSEQYF,TGTGCCATCAGTGGGGTACAGGGAAGCGAGCAGTACTTC
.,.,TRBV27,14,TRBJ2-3,CASSSRDILGAQYF,TGTGCCAGCAGTAGCAGGGATATCCTGGGCGCGCAGTATTTT
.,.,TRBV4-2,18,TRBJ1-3,CASSHREHPRSSGNTIYF,TGTGCCAGCAGCCACAGGGAACATCCAAGGAGCTCTGGAAACACCATATATTTT
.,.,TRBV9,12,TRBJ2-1,CASSVRHYEQFF,TGTGCCAGCAGCGTACGGCATTATGAGCAGTTCTTC
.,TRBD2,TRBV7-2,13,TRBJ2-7,CASSPEGLFEQYF,TGTGCCAGCAGCCCAGAGGGACTATTCGAGCAGTACTTC
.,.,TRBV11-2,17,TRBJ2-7,CASSLLWVKKGNYEQYF,TGTGCCAGCAGCTTATTGTGGGTCAAGAAGGGAAACTACGAGCAGTACTTC
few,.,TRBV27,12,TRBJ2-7,CASSLLGYEQYF,TGTGCCAGCAGTTTATTGGGATACGAGCAGTACTTC
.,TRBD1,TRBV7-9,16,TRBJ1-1,CASSLAGTGGTGEAFF,TGTGCCAGCAGCTTAGCCGGGACAGGGGGAACAGGTGAAGCTTTCTTT
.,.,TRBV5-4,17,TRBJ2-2,CASSSGLLGTNTGELFF,TGTGCCAGCAGTTCGGGACTCTTAGGGACGAACACCGGGGAGCTGTTTTTT
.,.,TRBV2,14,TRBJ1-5,CASSDRQLNQPQHF,TGTGCCAGCAGTGACCGGCAGCTCAATCAGCCCCAGCATTTT
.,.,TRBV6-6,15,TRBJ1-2,CASSSQGIGDYGYTF,TGTGCCAGCAGTTCGCAGGGAATAGGTGACTATGGCTACACCTTC
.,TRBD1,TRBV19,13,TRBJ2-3,CATTGAPTDTQYF,TGTGCCACCACAGGGGCCCCCACAGATACGCAGTATTTC
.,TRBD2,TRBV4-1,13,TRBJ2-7,CASSQALAAEQYF,TGCGCCAGCAGCCAAGCACTAGCGGCCGAGCAGTACTTC
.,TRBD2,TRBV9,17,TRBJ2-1,CASSQPLAGSAYNEQFF,TGTGCCAGCAGCCAACCCTTAGCGGGATCAGCCTACAATGAGCAGTTCTTC
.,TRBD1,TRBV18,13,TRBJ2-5,CASSPGQVKTQYF,TGTGCCAGCTCACCGGGACAGGTGAAGACCCAGTACTTC
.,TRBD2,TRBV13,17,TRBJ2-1,CASTLRASGRAYNEQFF,TGTGCCAGCACCTTAAGGGCTAGCGGGAGGGCCTACAATGAGCAGTTCTTC
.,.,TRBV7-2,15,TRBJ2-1,CASSLAVGRAGEQFF,TGTGCCAGCAGCTTAGCGGTGGGCAGGGCGGGTGAGCAGTTCTTC
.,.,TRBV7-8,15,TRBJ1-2,CASSLTGGTNYGYTF,TGTGCCAGCAGCTTAACGGGGGGGACAAACTATGGCTACACCTTC
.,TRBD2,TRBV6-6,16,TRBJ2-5,CASSYFAAGEAQTQYF,TGTGCCAGCAGTTATTTCGCCGCGGGAGAGGCGCAGACCCAGTACTTC
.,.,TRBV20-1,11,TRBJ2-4,CSAGLQNIQYF,TGCAGTGCTGGTCTCCAAAACATTCAGTACTTC
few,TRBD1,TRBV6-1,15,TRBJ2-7,CASSPRTGGNYEQYF,TGTGCCAGCAGTCCCCGGACAGGGGGCAACTACGAGCAGTACTTC
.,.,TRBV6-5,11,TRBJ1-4,CASSRTGELFF,TGTGCCAGCAGCAGGACTGGAGAACTGTTTTTT
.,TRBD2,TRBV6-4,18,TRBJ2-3,CASTTGRGSGREIDTQYF,TGTGCCAGCACCACGGGCCGTGGTAGCGGGAGGGAAATAGATACGCAGTATTTT
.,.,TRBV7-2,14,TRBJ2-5,CASSFSAGGETQYF,TGTGCCAGCAGCTTCAGCGCTGGGGGAGAGACCCAGTACTTC
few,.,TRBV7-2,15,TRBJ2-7,CASSLVPGEAYEQYF,TGTGCCAGCAGCTTAGTTCCGGGGGAGGCCTACGAGCAGTACTTC
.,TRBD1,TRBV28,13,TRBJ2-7,CASRSGGRYEQYF,TGTGCCAGCAGGTCAGGGGGCCGCTACGAGCAGTACTTC
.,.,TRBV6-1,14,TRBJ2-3,CASSEAVQGYTQYF,TGTGCCAGCAGTGAAGCAGTCCAGGGATATACGCAGTATTTT
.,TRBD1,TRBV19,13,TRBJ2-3,CATTGAPTDTQYF,TGTGCCACCACAGGGGCCCCCACAGATACGCAGTATTTT
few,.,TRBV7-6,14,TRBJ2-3,CASSPRPSTDTQYF,TGTGCCAGCAGCCCCCGCCCCAGCACAGATACGCAGTATTTT
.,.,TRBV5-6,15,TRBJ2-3,CASSLIGRNADTQYF,TGTGCCAGCAGCTTGATTGGGAGAAATGCAGATACGCAGTATTTT
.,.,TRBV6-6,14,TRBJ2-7,CASSYDLPPTEQYF,TGTGCCAGCAGTTATGACCTCCCACCCACCGAGCAGTACTTC
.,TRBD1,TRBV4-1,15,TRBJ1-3,CASSLGQGILNTIYF,TGCGCCAGCAGTCTAGGACAGGGAATTTTGAACACCATATATTTT
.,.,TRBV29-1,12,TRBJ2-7,CSVADSSYEQYF,TGCAGCGTCGCGGACAGCTCCTACGAGCAGTACTTC
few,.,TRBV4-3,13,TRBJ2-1,CASSLYSGNEQFF,TGCGCCAGCAGCCTTTATTCGGGGAATGAGCAGTTCTTC
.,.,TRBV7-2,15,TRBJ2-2,CASSFDSPGTGELFF,TGTGCCAGCAGCTTTGACAGCCCGGGGACCGGGGAGCTGTTTTTT
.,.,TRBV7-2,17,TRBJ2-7,CASSLISSQIPGNEQYF,TGTGCCAGCAGCCTCATATCGTCCCAGATTCCAGGCAACGAGCAGTACTTC
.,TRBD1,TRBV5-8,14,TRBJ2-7,CASSPRTGRYEQYF,TGTGCCAGCAGCCCTCGGACAGGGCGGTACGAGCAGTACTTC
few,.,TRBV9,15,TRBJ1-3,CASSVAADSGNTIYF,TGTGCCAGCAGCGTAGCAGCTGACTCTGGAAACACCATATATTTT
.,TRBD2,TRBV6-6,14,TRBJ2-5,CASTPGGSQETQYF,TGTGCCAGCACTCCCGGGGGGAGCCAAGAGACCCAGTACTTC
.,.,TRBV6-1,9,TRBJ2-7,CAVHYEQYF,TGTGCCGTTCACTACGAGCAGTACTTC
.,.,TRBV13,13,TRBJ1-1,CASTAFEGPEAFF,TGTGCCAGCACCGCTTTCGAGGGTCCTGAAGCTTTCTTT